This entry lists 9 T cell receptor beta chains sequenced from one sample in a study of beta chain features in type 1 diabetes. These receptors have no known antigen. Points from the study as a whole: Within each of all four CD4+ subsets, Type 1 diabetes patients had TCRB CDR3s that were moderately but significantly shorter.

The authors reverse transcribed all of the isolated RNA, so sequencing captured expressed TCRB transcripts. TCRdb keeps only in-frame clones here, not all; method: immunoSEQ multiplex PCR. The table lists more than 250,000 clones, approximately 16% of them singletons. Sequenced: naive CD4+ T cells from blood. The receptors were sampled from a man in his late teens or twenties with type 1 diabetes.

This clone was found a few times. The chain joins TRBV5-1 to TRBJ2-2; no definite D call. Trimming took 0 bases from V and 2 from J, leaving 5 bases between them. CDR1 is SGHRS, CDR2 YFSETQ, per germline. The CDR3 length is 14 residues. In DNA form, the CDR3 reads TGCGCCAGCAGCTTGGGGCTCAACACCGGGGAGCTGTTTTTT. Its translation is CASSLGLNTGELFF. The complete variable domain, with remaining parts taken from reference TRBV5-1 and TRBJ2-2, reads KAGVTQTPRYLIKTRGQQVTLSCSPISGHRSVSWYQQTPGQGLQFLFEYFSETQRNKGNFPGRFSGRQFSNSRSEMNVSTLELGDSALYLCASSLGLNTGELFFGEGSRLTVL.

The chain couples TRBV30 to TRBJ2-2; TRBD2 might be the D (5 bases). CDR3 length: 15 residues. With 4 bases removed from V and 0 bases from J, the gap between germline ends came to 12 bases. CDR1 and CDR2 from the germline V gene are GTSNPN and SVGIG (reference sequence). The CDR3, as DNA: TGTGCCTGGAATCGGGGATACTCGAACACCGGGGAGCTGTTTTTT. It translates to CAWNRGYSNTGELFF.

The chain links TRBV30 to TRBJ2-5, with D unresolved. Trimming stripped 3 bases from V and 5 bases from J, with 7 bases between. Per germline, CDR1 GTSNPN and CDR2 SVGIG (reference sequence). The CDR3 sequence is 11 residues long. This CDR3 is CAWRGVETQYF. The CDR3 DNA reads TGTGCCTGGAGGGGCGTGGAGACCCAGTACTTC.

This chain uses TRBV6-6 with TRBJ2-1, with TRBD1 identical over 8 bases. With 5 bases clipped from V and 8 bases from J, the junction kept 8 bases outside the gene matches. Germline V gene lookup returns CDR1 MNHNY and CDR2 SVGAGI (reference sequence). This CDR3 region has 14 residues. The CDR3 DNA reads TGTGCCAGCAGTCCCGGGACAGGTCGCTATGAGCAGTTCTTC. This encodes CASSPGTGRYEQFF.

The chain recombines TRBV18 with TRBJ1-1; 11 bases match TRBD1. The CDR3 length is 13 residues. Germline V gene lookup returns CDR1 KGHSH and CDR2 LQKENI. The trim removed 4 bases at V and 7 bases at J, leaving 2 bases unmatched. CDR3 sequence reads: CASSRTGGGEAFF. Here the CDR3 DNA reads TGTGCCAGCTCACGGACAGGGGGCGGTGAAGCTTTCTTT.

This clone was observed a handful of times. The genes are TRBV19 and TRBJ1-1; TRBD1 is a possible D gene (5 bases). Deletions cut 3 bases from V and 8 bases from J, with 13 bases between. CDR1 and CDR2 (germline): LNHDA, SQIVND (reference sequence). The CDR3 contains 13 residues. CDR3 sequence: CASSIRLREEAFF. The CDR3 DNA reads TGTGCCAGTAGTATCCGGCTCAGGGAAGAAGCTTTCTTT.

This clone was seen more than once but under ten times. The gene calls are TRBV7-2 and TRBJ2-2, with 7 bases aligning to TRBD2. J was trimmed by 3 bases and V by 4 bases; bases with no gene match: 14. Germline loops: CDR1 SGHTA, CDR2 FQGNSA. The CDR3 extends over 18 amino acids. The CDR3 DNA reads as TGTGCCAGCAGCTACGCGGTGGTAGGGAGGGTGGACACCGGGGAGCTGTTTTTT. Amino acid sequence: CASSYAVVGRVDTGELFF.

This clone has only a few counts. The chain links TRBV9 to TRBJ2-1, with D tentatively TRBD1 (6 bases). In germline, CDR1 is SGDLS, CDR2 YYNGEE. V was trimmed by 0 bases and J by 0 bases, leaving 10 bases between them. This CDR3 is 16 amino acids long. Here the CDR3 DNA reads TGTGCCAGCAGCGTAGAAGGACAGCTCTCCTACAATGAGCAGTTCTTC. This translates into CASSVEGQLSYNEQFF.

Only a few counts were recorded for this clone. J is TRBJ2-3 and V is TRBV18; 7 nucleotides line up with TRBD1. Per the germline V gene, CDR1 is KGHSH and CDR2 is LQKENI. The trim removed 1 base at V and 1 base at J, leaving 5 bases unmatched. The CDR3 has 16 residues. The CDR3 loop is CASSPLRGQGTDTQYF. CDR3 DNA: TGTGCCAGCTCACCACTTCGAGGACAGGGCACAGATACGCAGTATTTT. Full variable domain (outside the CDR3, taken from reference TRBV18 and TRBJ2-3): NAGVMQNPRHLVRRRGQEARLRCSPMKGHSHVYWYRQLPEEGLKFMVYLQKENIIDESGMPKERFSAEFPKEGPSILRIQQVVRGDSAAYFCASSPLRGQGTDTQYFGPGTRLTVL.